This TCR beta chain comes out of a study of PD-1 blockade in mismatch repair-deficient tumors. Method: immunoSEQ multiplex PCR; TCRdb's copy keeps in-frame clones and lacks some. The sample contains tens of thousands of clones, approximately 84% of which appear only once. Per the germline V gene, CDR1 is SQVTM and CDR2 is ANQGSEA. This CDR3 spans 14 amino acids. J lost 8 bases, V lost 7 bases, and 15 bases had no gene match. This clone was counted only a few times. The sequence derives from an adult with mismatch repair-deficient cancer. The specimen was PBMCs, collected before pembrolizumab treatment. The chain links TRBV29-1 to TRBJ1-2; 8 bases align to TRBD1. Written as DNA, the CDR3 is TGCAGCGATTATCCCCAGGGGGCGGTAAGGGGCTACACCTTC. As protein: CSDYPQGAVRGYTF.